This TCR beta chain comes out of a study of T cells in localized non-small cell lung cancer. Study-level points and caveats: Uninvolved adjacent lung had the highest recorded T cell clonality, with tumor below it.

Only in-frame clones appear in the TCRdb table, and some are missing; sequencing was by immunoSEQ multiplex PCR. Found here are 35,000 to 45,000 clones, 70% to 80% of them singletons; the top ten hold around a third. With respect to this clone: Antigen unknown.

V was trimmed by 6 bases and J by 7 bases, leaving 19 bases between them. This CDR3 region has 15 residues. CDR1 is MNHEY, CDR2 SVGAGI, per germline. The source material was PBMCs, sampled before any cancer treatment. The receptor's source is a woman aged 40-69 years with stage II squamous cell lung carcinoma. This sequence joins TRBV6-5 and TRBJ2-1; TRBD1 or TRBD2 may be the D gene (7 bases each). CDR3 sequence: CASSRGEGAINEQFF. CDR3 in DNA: TGTGCCAGCAGCCGCGGGGAGGGGGCGATAAATGAGCAGTTCTTC.